Listed below are T cell receptor beta chains from one sample, sequenced in a study of CD8+ T cells in alopecia areata. Clones were sequenced by immunoSEQ multiplex PCR, and TCRdb holds only the in-frame ones, with some missing. This sample has 120,000 or so clones, with around two fifths found just once. The sample consisted of CD4+ T cells sorted from blood. Receptor source: a human donor with alopecia areata. CDR3s include the opening cysteine and the closing phenylalanine or tryptophan. Each record gives: clone size, D gene, V gene, J gene, CDR3 DNA, CDR3 protein. The D gene is left open where the match is weak. Clone size is shown for a subset of rows, as once, few, many or a class of expanded clone.

few	NA	TRBV29-1	TRBJ1-1	TGCAGCGCCTTTGCGGCGGCGGGCACTGAAGCTTTCTTT	CSAFAAAGTEAFF
NA	NA	TRBV29-1	TRBJ2-3	TGCAGCGTTGTTGGGCGGAGCACAGATACGCAGTATTTT	CSVVGRSTDTQYF
NA	NA	TRBV29-1	TRBJ2-3	TGCAGCGTTGAAGACCTCCTTCAGTATTTT	CSVEDLLQYF
few	TRBD1	TRBV5-1	TRBJ1-5	TGCGCCACACCCCGGGACAGGGATAAGGATAGCAATCAGCCCCAGCATTTT	CATPRDRDKDSNQPQHF
once	NA	TRBV30	TRBJ1-3	TGTGCCTGGCAGGGACTCAACTCTGGAAACACCATATATTTT	CAWQGLNSGNTIYF
NA	TRBD2	TRBV6-5	TRBJ2-1	TGTGCCACTCAAGTGACGGGGGGATTGGAGCAGTTCTTC	CATQVTGGLEQFF
NA	NA	TRBV4-3	TRBJ1-2	TGCGCCAGCAGCCAAGATGCCATCGAGGATGTTAGCTATGGCTACACCTTC	CASSQDAIEDVSYGYTF
NA	NA	TRBV5-1	TRBJ2-3	TGCGCCAGCAGCTACCTTGATACGCAGTATTTT	CASSYLDTQYF
NA	NA	TRBV5-1	TRBJ2-3	TGCGCCAGCAGCTTGGAACTAATCAGGGCAGATACGCAGTATTTT	CASSLELIRADTQYF
NA	NA	TRBV18	TRBJ2-3	TGTGCCACATCGAGGGGGGCTAGCACAGATACGCAGTATTTT	CATSRGASTDTQYF
NA	NA	TRBV4-3	TRBJ2-7	TGCGCCAGCAGCCTCTCCCGGGACAAGGCCTACGAGCAGTACTTC	CASSLSRDKAYEQYF
NA	NA	TRBV7-9	TRBJ2-3	TGTGCCAGCAGCTTAAGAGGGGCTAGCTCCACAGATACGCAGTATTTT	CASSLRGASSTDTQYF
NA	NA	TRBV20-1	TRBJ2-1	TGCAGTGCTAGATTGGGTCGGGAGCAGTTCTTC	CSARLGREQFF
few	NA	TRBV4-2	TRBJ2-6	TGTGCCAGCAGCCAAGAGAGTGCCGGGGCCAACGTCCTGACTTTC	CASSQESAGANVLTF
few	NA	TRBV7-2	TRBJ2-7	TGTGCCAGCAGCTCAGGACCACTCTCCTACGAGCAGTACTTC	CASSSGPLSYEQYF
few	TRBD1	TRBV29-1	TRBJ2-5	TGCAGCGTTCGGACAGGGGCTTTTCAAGAGACCCAGTACTTC	CSVRTGAFQETQYF
many	TRBD1	TRBV18	TRBJ2-5	TGTGCCAGCTCACCACTGGGACAGGAGGGAGAGACCCAGTACTTC	CASSPLGQEGETQYF
NA	TRBD1	TRBV27	TRBJ1-2	TGTGCCAGCAGTTACAGGGGCTACAACTATGGCTACACCTTC	CASSYRGYNYGYTF
NA	TRBD2	TRBV28	TRBJ2-2	TGTGCCAGCAAAATAGCGGGAGGGCCGTACACCGGGGAGCTGTTTTTT	CASKIAGGPYTGELFF
NA	NA	TRBV28	TRBJ1-2	TGTGCCAGCAGTCCCCCGGTGGGTGGCTACACCTTC	CASSPPVGGYTF
few	NA	TRBV7-2	TRBJ1-2	TGTGCCAGCAGCTTAGGATCCGGGGGTCTCTATGGCTACACCTTC	CASSLGSGGLYGYTF
once	TRBD2	TRBV5-1	TRBJ2-1	TGCGCCAGCAGCTTGGCCGGTAGCGGGGCCTACAATGAGCAGTTCTTC	CASSLAGSGAYNEQFF
NA	NA	TRBV4-3	TRBJ2-3	TGCGCCAGCAGCCAAGACCGGCATGGAGGAGGACCCTTGACAGATACGCAGTATTTT	CASSQDRHGGGPLTDTQYF
few	NA	TRBV18	TRBJ2-5	TGTGCCAGCTCACCACCGGGGGAGACCCAGTACTTC	CASSPPGETQYF
few	NA	TRBV30	TRBJ2-1	TGTGCCTGGAGTGTACAGGACCTCCCCTTGAATGAGCAGTTCTTC	CAWSVQDLPLNEQFF
NA	TRBD2	TRBV2	TRBJ2-3	TGTGCCAGCAGTGAATGGGGTAGCGGGAGCGGAACGCAGTATTTT	CASSEWGSGSGTQYF
few	NA	TRBV29-1	TRBJ1-4	TGCAGCGTTGCGGGGACACCTAATGAAAAACTGTTTTTT	CSVAGTPNEKLFF
NA	NA	TRBV10-3	TRBJ2-1	TGTGCCATCAGTACATTCGAGCGGAACAATGAGCAGTTCTTC	CAISTFERNNEQFF
NA	NA	TRBV5-1	TRBJ2-7	TGCGCCAGCAGCTTGCTCTCTATGGGGCTTGAGCAGTACTTC	CASSLLSMGLEQYF
NA	NA	TRBV29-1	TRBJ1-5	TGCAGCGTTGCACAGGGCGGCAATCAGCCCCAGCATTTT	CSVAQGGNQPQHF
NA	NA	TRBV29-1	TRBJ2-3	TGCAGCGTGGGGGAAGGAGGGATCGACACAGATACGCAGTATTTT	CSVGEGGIDTDTQYF
NA	NA	TRBV7-2	TRBJ2-3	TGTGCCAGCAGCCCCCTCGTAGATACGCAGTATTTT	CASSPLVDTQYF
NA	NA	TRBV29-1	TRBJ2-7	TGCAGCGGGACCCGAGGACTGGGCGAGCAGTACTTC	CSGTRGLGEQYF
NA	NA	TRBV30	TRBJ2-1	TGTGCCTGGAGTGTACTACGACGGTCGATCTACAATGAGCAGTTCTTC	CAWSVLRRSIYNEQFF
NA	NA	TRBV2	TRBJ2-7	TGTGCCAGCTTGGTAGAGGCCGAGCAGTACTTC	CASLVEAEQYF
few	NA	TRBV7-2	TRBJ2-7	TGTGCCAGCAGCTTAGGGACCGCGAGCTCCTACGAGCAGTACTTC	CASSLGTASSYEQYF
NA	NA	TRBV2	TRBJ2-7	TGTGCCAGCACCCCAAAACGGTCACGGGATACCTACGAGCAGTACTTC	CASTPKRSRDTYEQYF
few	TRBD2	TRBV14	TRBJ2-1	TGTGCCAGCAGCCAAGATTGGACTAGCGGTGAGCAGTTCTTC	CASSQDWTSGEQFF
few	NA	TRBV7-9	TRBJ1-1	TGTGCCAGCAGCTTAAGGTGGGACACTGAAGCTTTCTTT	CASSLRWDTEAFF
once	NA	TRBV7-9	TRBJ2-5	TGTGCCAGCAGCTTAGCCGGAAGGGTGACCCAGTACTTC	CASSLAGRVTQYF
few	NA	TRBV15	TRBJ2-7	TGTGCCACCAGCAGAGATGCGACAGACGGCGAGCAGTACTTC	CATSRDATDGEQYF
NA	NA	TRBV30	TRBJ2-4	TGTGCCTGGAGCCGCGGGTCGAGCCGTTTAGCCAAAAACATTCAGTACTTC	CAWSRGSSRLAKNIQYF
NA	TRBD2	TRBV29-1	TRBJ2-7	TGCAGCGGGGGGCGGGGGGACGGCGAGCAGTACTTC	CSGGRGDGEQYF
NA	NA	TRBV29-1	TRBJ1-3	TGCAGCGTCCGAAGAGGAAACACCATATATTTT	CSVRRGNTIYF